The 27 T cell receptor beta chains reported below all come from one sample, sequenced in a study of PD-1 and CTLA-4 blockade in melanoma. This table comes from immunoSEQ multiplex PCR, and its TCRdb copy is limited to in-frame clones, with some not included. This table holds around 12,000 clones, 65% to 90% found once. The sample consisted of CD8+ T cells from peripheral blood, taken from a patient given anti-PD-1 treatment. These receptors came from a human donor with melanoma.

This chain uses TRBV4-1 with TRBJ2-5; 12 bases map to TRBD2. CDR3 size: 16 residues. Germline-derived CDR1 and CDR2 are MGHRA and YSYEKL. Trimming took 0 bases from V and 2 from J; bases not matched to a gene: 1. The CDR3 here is CASSQELAGGQETQYF. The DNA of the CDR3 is TGCGCCAGCAGCCAAGAGCTAGCGGGAGGGCAAGAGACCCAGTACTTC.

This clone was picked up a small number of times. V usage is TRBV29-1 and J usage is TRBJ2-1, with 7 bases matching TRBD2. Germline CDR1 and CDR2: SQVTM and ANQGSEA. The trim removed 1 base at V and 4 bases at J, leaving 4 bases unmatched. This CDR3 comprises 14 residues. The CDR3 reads CSVEGLAAYNEQFF. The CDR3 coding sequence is TGCAGCGTTGAAGGACTAGCAGCGTACAATGAGCAGTTCTTC.

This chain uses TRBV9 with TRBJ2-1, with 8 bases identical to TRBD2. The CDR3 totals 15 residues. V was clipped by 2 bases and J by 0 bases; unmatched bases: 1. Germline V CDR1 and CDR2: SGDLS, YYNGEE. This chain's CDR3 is CASSVAGGSYNEQFF. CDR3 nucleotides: TGTGCCAGCAGCGTTGCGGGAGGCTCCTACAATGAGCAGTTCTTC. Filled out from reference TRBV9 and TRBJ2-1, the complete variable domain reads DSGVTQTPKHLITATGQRVTLRCSPRSGDLSVYWYQQSLDQGLQFLIQYYNGEERAKGNILERFSAQQFPDLHSELNLSSLELGDSALYFCASSVAGGSYNEQFFGPGTRLTVL.

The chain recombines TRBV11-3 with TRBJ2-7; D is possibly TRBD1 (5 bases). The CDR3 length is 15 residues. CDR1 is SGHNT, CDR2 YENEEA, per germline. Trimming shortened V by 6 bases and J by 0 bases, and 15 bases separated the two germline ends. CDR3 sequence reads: CASSLSQVFSYEQYF. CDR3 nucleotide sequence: TGTGCCAGCAGTTTATCACAGGTATTCTCCTACGAGCAGTACTTC.

The CDR3 sequence: CASNPGQANEKLFF. CDR3 DNA sequence: TGTGCCAGTAACCCTGGACAGGCTAATGAAAAACTGTTTTTT. The gene calls are TRBV19 and TRBJ1-4; TRBD1 agrees at 7 bases. V was pared by 7 bases and J by 3 bases, with 5 bases of the junction left unmatched. This CDR3 has 14 amino acids. Germline-derived CDR1 and CDR2 are LNHDA and SQIVND (reference sequence).

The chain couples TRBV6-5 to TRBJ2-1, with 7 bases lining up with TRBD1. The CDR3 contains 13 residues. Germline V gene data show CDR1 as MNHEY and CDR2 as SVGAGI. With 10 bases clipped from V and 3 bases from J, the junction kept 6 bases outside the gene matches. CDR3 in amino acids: CATRDRHYNEQFF. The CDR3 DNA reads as TGTGCCACCAGGGACAGACACTACAATGAGCAGTTCTTC.

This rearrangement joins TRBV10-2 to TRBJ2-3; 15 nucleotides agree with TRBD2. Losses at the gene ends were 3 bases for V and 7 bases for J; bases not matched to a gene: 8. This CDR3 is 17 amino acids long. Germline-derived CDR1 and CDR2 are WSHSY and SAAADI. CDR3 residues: CASSDPGLAGGLNTQYF. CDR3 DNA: TGCGCCAGCAGTGACCCTGGACTAGCGGGGGGGCTGAATACGCAGTATTTT.

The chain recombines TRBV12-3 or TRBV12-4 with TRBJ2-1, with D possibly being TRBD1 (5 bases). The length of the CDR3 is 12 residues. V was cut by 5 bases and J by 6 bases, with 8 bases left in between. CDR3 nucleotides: TGTGCCAGCAGTGAACAGGTCAATGAGCAGTTCTTC. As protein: CASSEQVNEQFF.

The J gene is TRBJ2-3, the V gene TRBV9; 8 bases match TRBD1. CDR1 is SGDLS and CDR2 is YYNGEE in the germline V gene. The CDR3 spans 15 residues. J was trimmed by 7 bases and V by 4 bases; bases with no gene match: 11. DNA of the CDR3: TGTGCCAGCAGCCCCCCCCGGACAGGGAAATATACGCAGTATTTT. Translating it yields CASSPPRTGKYTQYF.

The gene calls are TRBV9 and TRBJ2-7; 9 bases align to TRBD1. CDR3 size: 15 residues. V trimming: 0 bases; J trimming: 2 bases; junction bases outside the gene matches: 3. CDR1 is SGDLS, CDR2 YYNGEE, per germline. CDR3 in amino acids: CASSVGQGGTYEQYF. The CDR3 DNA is TGTGCCAGCAGCGTAGGACAGGGGGGAACCTACGAGCAGTACTTC.

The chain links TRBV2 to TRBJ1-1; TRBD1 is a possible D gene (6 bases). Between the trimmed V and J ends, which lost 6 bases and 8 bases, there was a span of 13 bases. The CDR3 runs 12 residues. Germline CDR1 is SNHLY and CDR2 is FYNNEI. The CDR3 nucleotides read TGTGCCAGCAGCAGACAGGTCCGGGAAGCTTTCTTT. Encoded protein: CASSRQVREAFF.

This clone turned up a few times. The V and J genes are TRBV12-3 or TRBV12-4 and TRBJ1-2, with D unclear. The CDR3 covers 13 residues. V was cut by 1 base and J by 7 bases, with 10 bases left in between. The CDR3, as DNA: TGTGCCAGCAGTTTAGGGTTTAGGGCTGGCTACACCTTC. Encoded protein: CASSLGFRAGYTF.

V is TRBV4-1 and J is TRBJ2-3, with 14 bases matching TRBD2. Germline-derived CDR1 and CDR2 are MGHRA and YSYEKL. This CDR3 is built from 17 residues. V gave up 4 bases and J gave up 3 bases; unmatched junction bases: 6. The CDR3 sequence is CASSLGTSGSGTDTQYF. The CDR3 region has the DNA TGCGCCAGCAGCCTAGGGACTAGCGGGAGTGGAACAGATACGCAGTATTTT.

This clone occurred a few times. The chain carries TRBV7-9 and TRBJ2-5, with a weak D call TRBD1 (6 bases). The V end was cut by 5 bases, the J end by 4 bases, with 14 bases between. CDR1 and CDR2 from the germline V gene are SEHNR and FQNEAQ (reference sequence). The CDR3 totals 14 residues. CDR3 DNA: TGTGCCAGCAGCCCAGATGGGGGCACAGAGACCCAGTACTTC. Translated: CASSPDGGTETQYF.

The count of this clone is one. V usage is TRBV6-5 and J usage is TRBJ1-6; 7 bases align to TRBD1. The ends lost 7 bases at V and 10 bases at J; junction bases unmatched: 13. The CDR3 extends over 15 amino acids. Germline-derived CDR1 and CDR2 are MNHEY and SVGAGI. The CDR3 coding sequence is TGTGCCAGCACCCTGGACAGGCTGGGGTGGTCACCCCTCCACTTT. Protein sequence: CASTLDRLGWSPLHF.

CDR3 nucleotides: TGTGCCAGCAGCGTAGGGGCCGCAGAGACCCAGTACTTC. Translation: CASSVGAAETQYF. The rearrangement uses TRBV5-6 and TRBJ2-5, with D possibly TRBD1 on 5 matching bases. Deletions cut 4 bases from V and 4 bases from J, with 11 bases between. Looked up from germline, CDR1 is SGHDT and CDR2 is YYEEEE. This CDR3 region has 13 residues.

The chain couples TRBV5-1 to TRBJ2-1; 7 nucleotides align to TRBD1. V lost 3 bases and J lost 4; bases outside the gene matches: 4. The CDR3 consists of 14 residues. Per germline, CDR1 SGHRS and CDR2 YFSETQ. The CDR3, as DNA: TGCGCCAGCAGCTCTTCAGGGGGTTACAATGAGCAGTTCTTC. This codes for CASSSSGGYNEQFF.

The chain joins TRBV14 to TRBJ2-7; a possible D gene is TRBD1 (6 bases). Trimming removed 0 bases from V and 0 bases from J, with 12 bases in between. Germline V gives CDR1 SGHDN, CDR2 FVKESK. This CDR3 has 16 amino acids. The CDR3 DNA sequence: TGTGCCAGCAGCCAAGATAACAGGGTCTTCTCCTACGAGCAGTACTTC. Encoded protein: CASSQDNRVFSYEQYF.

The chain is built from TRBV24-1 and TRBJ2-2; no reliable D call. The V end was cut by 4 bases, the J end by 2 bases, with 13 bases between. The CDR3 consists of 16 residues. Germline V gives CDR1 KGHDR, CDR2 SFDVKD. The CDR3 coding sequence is TGTGCCACCAGTGACCCCTCCAGCGACAACACCGGGGAGCTGTTTTTT. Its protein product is CATSDPSSDNTGELFF.

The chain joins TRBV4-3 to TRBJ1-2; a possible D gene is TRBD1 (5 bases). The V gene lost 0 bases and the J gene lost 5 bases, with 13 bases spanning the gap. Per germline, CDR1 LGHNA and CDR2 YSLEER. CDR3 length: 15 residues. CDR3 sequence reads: CASSQEGREGYGYTF. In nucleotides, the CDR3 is TGCGCCAGCAGCCAAGAAGGCAGGGAGGGTTATGGCTACACCTTC.

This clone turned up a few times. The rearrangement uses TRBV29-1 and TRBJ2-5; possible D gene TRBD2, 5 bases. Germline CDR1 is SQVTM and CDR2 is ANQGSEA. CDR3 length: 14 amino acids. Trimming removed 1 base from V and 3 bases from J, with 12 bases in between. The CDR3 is CSVEVDYLEETQYF. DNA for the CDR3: TGCAGCGTTGAAGTCGACTATTTAGAAGAGACCCAGTACTTC.

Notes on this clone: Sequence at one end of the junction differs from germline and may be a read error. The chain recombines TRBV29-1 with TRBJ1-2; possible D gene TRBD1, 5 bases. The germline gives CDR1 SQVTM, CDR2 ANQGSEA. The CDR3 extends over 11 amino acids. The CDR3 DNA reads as TGCAGCGTTACCCTTACAGGCCCCCTCGACTTC. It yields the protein CSVTLTGPLDF. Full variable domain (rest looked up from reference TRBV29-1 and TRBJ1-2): SAVISQKPSRDICQRGTSLTIQCQVDSQVTMMFWYRQQPGQSLTLIATANQGSEATYESGFVIDKFPISRPNLTFSTLTVSNMSPEDSSIYLCSVTLTGPLDFGSGTRLTVV.

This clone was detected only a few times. Here the CDR3 DNA reads TGTGCCAGCAGCCACGGACTAGCGGGAGGGTACGAGCAGTACTTC. Translating gives CASSHGLAGGYEQYF. The gene calls are TRBV11-2 and TRBJ2-7; 15 bases fit TRBD2. J lost 4 bases, V lost 5 bases, and 3 bases had no gene match. This CDR3 region has 15 residues. Germline assignment: CDR1 SGHAT and CDR2 FQNNGV.

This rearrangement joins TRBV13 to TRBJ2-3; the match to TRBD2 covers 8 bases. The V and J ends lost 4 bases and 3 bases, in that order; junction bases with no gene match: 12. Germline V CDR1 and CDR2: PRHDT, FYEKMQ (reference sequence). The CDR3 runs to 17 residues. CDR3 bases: TGTGCCAGCAGCTCCCTCGACTCAGCGGGAGTAACAGATACGCAGTATTTT. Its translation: CASSSLDSAGVTDTQYF.

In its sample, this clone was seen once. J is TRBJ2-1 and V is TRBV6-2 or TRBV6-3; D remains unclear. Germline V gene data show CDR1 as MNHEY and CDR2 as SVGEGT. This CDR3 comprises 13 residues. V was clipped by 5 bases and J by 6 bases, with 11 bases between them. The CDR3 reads CASSPGPGNEQFF. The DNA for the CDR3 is TGTGCCAGCAGTCCGGGCCCAGGCAATGAGCAGTTCTTC.

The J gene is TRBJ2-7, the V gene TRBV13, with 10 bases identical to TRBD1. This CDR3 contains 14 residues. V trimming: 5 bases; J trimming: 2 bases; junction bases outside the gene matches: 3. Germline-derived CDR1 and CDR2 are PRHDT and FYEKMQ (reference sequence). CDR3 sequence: CASSKGQGTYEQYF. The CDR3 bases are TGTGCCAGCAGCAAGGGACAGGGGACCTACGAGCAGTACTTC.

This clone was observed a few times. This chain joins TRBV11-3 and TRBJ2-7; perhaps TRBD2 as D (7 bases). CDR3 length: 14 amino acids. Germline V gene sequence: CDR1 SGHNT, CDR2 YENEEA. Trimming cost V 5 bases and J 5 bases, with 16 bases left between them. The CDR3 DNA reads TGTGCCAGCAGCCCTCTCGGGGGGCGCGACGAGCAGTACTTC. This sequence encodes CASSPLGGRDEQYF.